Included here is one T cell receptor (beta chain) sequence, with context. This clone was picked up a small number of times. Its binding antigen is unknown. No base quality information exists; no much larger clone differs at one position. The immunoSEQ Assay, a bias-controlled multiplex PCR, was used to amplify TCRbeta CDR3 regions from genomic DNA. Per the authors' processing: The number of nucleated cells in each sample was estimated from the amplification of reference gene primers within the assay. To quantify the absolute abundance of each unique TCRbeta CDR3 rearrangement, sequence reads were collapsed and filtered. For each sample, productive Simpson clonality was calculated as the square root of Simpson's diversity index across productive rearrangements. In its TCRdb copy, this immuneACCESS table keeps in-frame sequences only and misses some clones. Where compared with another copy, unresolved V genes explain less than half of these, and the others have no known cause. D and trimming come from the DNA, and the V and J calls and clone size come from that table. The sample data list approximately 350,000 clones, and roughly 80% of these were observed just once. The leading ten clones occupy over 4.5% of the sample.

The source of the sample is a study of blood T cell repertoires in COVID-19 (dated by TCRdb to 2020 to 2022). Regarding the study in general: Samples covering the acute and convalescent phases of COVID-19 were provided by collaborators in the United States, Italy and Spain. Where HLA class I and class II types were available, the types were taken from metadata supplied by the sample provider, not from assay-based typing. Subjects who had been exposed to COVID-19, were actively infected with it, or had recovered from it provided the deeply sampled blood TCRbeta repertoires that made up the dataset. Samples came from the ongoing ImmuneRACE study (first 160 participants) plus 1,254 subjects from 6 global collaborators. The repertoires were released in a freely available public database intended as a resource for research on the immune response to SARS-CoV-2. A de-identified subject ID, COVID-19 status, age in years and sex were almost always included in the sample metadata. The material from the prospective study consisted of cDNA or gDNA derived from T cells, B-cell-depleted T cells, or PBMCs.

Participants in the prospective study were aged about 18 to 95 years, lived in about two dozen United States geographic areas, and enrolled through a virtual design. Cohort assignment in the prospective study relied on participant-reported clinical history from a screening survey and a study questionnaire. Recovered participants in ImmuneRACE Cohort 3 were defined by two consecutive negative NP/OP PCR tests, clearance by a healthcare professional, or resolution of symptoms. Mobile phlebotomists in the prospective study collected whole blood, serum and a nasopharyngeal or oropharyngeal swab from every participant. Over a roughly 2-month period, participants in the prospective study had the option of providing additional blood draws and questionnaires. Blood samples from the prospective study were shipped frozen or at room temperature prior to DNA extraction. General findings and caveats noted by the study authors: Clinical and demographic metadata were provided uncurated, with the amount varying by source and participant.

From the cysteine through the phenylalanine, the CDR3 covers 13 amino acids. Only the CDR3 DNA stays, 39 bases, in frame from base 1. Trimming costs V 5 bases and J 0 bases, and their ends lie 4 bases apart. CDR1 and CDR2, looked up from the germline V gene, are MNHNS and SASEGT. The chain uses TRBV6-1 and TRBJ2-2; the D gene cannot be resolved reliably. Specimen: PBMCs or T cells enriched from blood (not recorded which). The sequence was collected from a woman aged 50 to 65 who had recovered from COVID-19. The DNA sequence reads TGTGCCAGCAGTCCGTCGAACACCGGGGAGCTGTTTTTT. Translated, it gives CASSPSNTGELFF.